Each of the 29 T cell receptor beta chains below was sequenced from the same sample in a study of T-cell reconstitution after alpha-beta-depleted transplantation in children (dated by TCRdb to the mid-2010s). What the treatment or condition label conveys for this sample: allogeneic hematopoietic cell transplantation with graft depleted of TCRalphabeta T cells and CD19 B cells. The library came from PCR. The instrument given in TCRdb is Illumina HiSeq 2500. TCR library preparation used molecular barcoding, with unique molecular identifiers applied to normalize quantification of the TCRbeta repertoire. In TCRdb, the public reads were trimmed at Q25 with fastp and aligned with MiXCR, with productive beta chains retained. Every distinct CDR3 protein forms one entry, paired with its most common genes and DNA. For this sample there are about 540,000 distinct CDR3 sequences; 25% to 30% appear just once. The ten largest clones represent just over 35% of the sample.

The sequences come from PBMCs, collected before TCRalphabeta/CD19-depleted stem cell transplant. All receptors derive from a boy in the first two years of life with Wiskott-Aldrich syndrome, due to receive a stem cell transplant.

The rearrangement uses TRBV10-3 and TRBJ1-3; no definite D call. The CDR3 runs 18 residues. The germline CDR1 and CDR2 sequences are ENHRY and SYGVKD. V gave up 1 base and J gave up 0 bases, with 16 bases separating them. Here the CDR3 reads CAISELSTASGSGNTIYF. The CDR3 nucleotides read TGTGCCATCAGTGAGTTATCCACCGCTTCGGGCTCTGGAAACACCATATATTTT.

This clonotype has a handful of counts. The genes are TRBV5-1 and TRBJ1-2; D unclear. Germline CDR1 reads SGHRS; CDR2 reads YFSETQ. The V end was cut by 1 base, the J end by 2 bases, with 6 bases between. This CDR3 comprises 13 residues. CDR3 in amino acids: CASSLTENYGYTF. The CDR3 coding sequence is TGCGCCAGCAGCTTGACAGAAAACTATGGCTACACCTTC. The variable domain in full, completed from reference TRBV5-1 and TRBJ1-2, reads KAGVTQTPRYLIKTRGQQVTLSCSPISGHRSVSWYQQTPGQGLQFLFEYFSETQRNKGNFPGRFSGRQFSNSRSEMNVSTLELGDSALYLCASSLTENYGYTFGSGTRLTVV.

Written as DNA, the CDR3 is TGCGCCAGCAGGGAAAAACCCCTTTCCTACAATGAGCAGTTCTTC. Its translation: CASREKPLSYNEQFF. J is TRBJ2-1 and V is TRBV5-1; no clear D. Germline V gives CDR1 SGHRS, CDR2 YFSETQ. The CDR3 contains 15 residues. Between the trimmed V and J ends, which lost 5 bases and 1 base, there was a span of 13 bases.

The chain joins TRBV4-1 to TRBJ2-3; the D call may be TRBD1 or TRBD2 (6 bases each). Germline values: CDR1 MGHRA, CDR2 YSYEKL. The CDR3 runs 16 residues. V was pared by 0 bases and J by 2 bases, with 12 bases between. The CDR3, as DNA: TGCGCCAGCAGCCAAGAGGGGGGCCAGAACACAGATACGCAGTATTTT. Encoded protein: CASSQEGGQNTDTQYF.

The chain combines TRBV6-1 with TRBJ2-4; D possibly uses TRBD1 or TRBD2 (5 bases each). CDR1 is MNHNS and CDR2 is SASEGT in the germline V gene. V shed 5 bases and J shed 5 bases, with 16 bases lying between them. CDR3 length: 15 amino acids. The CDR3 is CASSRWGRSENIQYF. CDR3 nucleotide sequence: TGTGCCAGCAGTCGCTGGGGACGCTCAGAAAACATTCAGTACTTC.

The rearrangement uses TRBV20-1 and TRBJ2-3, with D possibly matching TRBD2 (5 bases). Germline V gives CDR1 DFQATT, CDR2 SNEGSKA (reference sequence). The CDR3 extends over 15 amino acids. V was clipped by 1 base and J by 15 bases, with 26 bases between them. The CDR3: CSARGDYWATDTRYF. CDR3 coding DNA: TGCAGTGCTAGAGGAGACTATTGGGCCACAGATACGCGTTATTTT.

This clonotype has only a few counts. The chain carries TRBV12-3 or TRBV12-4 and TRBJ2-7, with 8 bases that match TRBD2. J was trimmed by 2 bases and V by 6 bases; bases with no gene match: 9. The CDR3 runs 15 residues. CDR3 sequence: CASSRKSGSAYEQYF. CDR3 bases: TGTGCCAGCAGCCGAAAGAGCGGGAGCGCCTACGAGCAGTACTTC.

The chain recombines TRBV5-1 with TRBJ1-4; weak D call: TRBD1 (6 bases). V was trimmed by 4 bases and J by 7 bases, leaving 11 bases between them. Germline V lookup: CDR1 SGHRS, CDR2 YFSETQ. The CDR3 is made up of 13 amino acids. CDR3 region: CASSAGVFEKLFF. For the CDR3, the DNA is TGCGCCAGCAGCGCAGGGGTGTTTGAAAAACTGTTTTTT.

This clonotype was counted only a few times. The chain's CDR3 is CASSLDPRGRGYGYTF. The CDR3 DNA sequence: TGTGCCAGCAGCTTAGACCCCAGGGGGCGAGGCTATGGCTACACCTTC. The rearrangement joins TRBV7-2 to TRBJ1-2, with TRBD1 matching over 8 bases. Germline-derived CDR1 and CDR2 are SGHTA and FQGNSA. The CDR3 length is 16 residues. After removal of 1 base from V and 4 bases from J, the junction contained 8 bases not matched to a gene.

The CDR3 is CANSRARGFTDTQYF. The CDR3 DNA is TGTGCCAACAGCCGTGCTAGAGGTTTCACAGATACGCAGTATTTT. The chain links TRBV12-3 or TRBV12-4 to TRBJ2-3, with D unclear. The CDR3 totals 15 residues. Trimming stripped 10 bases from V and 2 bases from J, with 19 bases between.

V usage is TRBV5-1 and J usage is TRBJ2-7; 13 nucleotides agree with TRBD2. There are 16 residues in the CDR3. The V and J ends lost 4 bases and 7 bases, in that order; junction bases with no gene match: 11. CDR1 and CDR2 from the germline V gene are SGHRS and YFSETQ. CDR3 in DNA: TGCGCCAGCAGCCACAGAGGTGGACTAGCGGGAGCGGAGCAGTACTTC. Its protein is CASSHRGGLAGAEQYF.

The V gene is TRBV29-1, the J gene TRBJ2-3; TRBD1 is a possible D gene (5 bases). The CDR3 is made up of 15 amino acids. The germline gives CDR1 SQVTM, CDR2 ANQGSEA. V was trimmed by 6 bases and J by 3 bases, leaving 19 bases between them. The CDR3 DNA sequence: TGCAGCGTAAGGACAATCTCTCTCGCTACAGATACGCAGTATTTT. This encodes CSVRTISLATDTQYF.

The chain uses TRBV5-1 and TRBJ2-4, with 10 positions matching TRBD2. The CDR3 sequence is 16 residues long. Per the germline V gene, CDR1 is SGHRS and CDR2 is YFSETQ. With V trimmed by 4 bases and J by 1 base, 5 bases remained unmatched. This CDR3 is CASSPQAGGAKNIQYF. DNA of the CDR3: TGCGCCAGCAGCCCACAAGCGGGAGGGGCCAAAAACATTCAGTACTTC.

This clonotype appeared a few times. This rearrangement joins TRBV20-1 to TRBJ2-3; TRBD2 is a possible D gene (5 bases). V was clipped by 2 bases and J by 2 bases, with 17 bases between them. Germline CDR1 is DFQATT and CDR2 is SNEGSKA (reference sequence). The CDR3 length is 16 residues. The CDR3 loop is CSARLRRAGPTDTQYF. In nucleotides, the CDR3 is TGCAGTGCTAGACTCAGGCGGGCGGGTCCCACAGATACGCAGTATTTT.

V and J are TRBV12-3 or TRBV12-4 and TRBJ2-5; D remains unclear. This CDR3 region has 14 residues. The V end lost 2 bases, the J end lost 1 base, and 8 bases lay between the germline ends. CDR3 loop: CASSLYSPQETQYF. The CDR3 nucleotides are TGTGCCAGCAGTTTATATAGTCCCCAAGAGACCCAGTACTTC.

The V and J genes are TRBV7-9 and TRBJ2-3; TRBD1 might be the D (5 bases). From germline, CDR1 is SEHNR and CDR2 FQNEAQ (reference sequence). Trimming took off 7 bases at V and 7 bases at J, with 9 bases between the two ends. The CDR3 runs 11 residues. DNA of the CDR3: TGTGCCAGCAAGGACACGAATACGCAGTATTTT. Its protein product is CASKDTNTQYF.

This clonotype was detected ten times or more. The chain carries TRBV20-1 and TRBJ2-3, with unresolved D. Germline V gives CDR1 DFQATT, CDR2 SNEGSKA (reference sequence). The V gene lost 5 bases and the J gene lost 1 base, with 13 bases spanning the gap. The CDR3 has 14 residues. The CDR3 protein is CSAVRWQRTDTQYF. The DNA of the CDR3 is TGCAGTGCTGTAAGATGGCAACGCACAGATACGCAGTATTTT.

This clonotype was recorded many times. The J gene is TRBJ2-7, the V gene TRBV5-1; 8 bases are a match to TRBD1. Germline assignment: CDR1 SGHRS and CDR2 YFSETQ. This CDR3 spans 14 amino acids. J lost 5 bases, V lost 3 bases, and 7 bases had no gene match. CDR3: CASSSSGGGNEQYF. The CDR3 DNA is TGCGCCAGCAGCTCATCAGGGGGCGGGAACGAGCAGTACTTC.

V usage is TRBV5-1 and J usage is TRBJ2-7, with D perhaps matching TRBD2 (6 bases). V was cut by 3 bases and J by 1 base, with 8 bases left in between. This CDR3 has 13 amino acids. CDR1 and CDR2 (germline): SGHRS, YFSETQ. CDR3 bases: TGCGCCAGCAGCTCGACTAGTTCCTACGAGCAGTACTTC. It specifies CASSSTSSYEQYF.

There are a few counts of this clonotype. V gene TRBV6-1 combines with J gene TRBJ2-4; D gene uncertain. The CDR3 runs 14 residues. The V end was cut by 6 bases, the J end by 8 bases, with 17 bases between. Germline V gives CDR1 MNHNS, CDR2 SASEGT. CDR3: CASSQRSVSDIQYF. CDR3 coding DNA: TGTGCCAGCAGCCAGCGTTCGGTCAGCGACATTCAGTACTTC.

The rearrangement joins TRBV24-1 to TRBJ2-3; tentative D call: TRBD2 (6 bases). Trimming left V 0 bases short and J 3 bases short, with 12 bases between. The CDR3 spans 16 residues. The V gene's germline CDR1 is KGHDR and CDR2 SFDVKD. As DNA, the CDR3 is TGTGCCACCAGTGATTTGTGCGGGATCGGTACAGATACGCAGTATTTT. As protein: CATSDLCGIGTDTQYF.

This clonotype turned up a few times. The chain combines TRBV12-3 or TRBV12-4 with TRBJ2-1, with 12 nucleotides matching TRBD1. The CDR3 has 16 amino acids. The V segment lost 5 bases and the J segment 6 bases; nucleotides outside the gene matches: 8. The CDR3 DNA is TGTGCCAGCAGTCGTCGGGACAGGGGGCATTCCAATGAGCAGTTCTTC. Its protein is CASSRRDRGHSNEQFF.

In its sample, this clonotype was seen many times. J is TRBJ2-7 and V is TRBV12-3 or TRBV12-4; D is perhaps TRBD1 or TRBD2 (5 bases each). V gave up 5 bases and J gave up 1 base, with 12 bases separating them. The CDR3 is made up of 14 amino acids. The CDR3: CASSPRDGSYEQYF. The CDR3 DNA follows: TGTGCCAGCAGTCCCCGGGACGGGTCCTACGAGCAGTACTTC.

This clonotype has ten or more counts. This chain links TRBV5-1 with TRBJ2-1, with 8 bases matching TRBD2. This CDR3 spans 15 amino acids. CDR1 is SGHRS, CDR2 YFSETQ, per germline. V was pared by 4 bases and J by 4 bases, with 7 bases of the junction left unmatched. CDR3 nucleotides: TGCGCCAGCAGCCCCGGTTCTAGCGGGTACAATGAGCAGTTCTTC. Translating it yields CASSPGSSGYNEQFF.

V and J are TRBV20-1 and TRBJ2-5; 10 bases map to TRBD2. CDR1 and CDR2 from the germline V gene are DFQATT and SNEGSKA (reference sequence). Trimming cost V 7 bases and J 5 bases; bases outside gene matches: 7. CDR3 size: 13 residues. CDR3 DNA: TGCAGTGTTCCTAGCGGGAGACGGGAGACCCAGTACTTC. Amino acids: CSVPSGRRETQYF.

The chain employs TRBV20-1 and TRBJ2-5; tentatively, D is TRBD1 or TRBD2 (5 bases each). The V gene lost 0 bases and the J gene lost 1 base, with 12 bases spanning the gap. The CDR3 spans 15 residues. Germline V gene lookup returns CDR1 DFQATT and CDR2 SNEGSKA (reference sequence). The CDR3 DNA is TGCAGTGCTAGAGATTCGGGACGCCTCCAAGAGACCCAGTACTTC. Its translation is CSARDSGRLQETQYF.

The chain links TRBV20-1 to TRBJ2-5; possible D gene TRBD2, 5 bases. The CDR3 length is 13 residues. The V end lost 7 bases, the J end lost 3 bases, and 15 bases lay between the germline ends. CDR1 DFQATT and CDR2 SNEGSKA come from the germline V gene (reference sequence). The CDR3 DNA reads TGCAGTGTCCCGGGCCGGGGTGAAGAGACCCAGTACTTC. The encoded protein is CSVPGRGEETQYF.

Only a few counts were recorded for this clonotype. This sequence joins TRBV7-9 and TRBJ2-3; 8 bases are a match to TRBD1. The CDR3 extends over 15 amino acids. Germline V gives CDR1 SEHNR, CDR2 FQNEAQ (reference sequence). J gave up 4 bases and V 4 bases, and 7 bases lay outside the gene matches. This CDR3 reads CASSYRTGRSDTQYF. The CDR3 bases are TGTGCCAGCAGCTACCGGACAGGGCGGTCAGATACGCAGTATTTT.

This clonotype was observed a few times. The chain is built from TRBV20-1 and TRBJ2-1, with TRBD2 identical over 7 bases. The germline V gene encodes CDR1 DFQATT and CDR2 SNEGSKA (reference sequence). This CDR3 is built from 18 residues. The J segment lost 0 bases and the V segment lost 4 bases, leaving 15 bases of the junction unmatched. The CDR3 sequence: CSAKPNPSKRDSYNEQFF. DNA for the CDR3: TGCAGTGCTAAACCCAACCCGTCCAAGCGGGACTCCTACAATGAGCAGTTCTTC.